This T cell receptor beta chain appears in the sequencing data of a study of blood T cell repertoires in COVID-19. This clone was detected once. Using immunoSEQ multiplex PCR, the repertoire was profiled, and TCRdb retains in-frame clones only, with some absent. The profile covers approximately 230,000 clones, with roughly 80% appearing a single time and about 9% taken by the ten largest. V trimming: 7 bases; J trimming: 2 bases; junction bases outside the gene matches: 9. The CDR3 is 16 residues long. CDR1 is LNHDA and CDR2 is SQIVND in the germline V gene (reference sequence). This receptor was taken from a man older than 75 with acute or convalescent COVID-19. Sequenced: peripheral blood. This chain uses TRBV19 with TRBJ2-2, with 8 bases that match TRBD1. The CDR3 spells CASIGRGRGNTGELFF. CDR3 DNA: TGTGCCAGTATCGGCAGGGGGCGCGGAAACACCGGGGAGCTGTTTTTT.